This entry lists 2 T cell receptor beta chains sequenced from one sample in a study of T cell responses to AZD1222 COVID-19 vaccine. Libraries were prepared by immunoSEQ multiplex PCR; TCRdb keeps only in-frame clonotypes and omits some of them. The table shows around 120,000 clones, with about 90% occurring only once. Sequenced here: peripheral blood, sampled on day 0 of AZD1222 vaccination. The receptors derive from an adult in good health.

The CDR3 DNA is TGCGCCAGCAGCCAAGATCAGGGGGAGTCGCAGCCCCAGCATTTT. It codes for CASSQDQGESQPQHF. The chain combines TRBV4-1 with TRBJ1-5, with 7 bases matching TRBD1. Per germline, CDR1 MGHRA and CDR2 YSYEKL. With V trimmed by 0 bases and J by 7 bases, 6 bases remained unmatched. The CDR3 contains 15 residues.

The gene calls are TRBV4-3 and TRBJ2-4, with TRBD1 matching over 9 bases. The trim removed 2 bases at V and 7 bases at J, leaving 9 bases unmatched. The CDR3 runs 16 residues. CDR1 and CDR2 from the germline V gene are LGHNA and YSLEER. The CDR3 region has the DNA TGCGCCAGCAGCCAACGGCATGGACAGGGGCTGAACATTCAGTACTTC. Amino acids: CASSQRHGQGLNIQYF.